Each of the 21 T cell receptor beta chains below was sequenced from the same sample in a study of blood T cell repertoires in COVID-19. The table came from immunoSEQ multiplex PCR; TCRdb's copy has only in-frame clones and leaves some out. The table has fewer than 90,000 clones, 75% to 90% seen once. Sequenced: peripheral blood. The source of these receptors is a man under 40 with acute or convalescent COVID-19.

The V and J genes are TRBV28 and TRBJ1-4, with TRBD1 as a possible D gene (6 bases). The CDR3 sequence is 13 residues long. In germline, CDR1 is MDHEN, CDR2 SYDVKM. Trimming cost V 3 bases and J 9 bases, with 11 bases left between them. This CDR3 is CASSLAGVKKLFF. Written as DNA, the CDR3 is TGTGCCAGCAGTTTGGCAGGGGTCAAAAAACTGTTTTTT.

The rearrangement links TRBV7-2 to TRBJ2-3; D possibly corresponds to TRBD2 (5 bases). Germline V gene sequence: CDR1 SGHTA, CDR2 FQGNSA. The CDR3 covers 15 residues. V was pared by 1 base and J by 4 bases, with 12 bases between. The CDR3: CASSLGFGVADTQYF. The DNA of the CDR3 is TGTGCCAGCAGCTTAGGATTCGGGGTAGCAGATACGCAGTATTTT.

This clone was observed a few times. The rearrangement joins TRBV7-6 to TRBJ2-1; D is possibly TRBD2 (6 bases). Germline loops: CDR1 SGHVS, CDR2 FNYEAQ. V gave up 1 base and J gave up 1 base, with 14 bases separating them. This CDR3 comprises 17 residues. DNA for the CDR3: TGTGCCAGCAGCTTAGAAGCGGGTTCCTCGTCCTACAATGAGCAGTTCTTC. Its translation: CASSLEAGSSSYNEQFF.

CDR3 amino acids: CSAGEGEETQYF. The DNA for the CDR3 is TGCAGCGCGGGGGAGGGCGAAGAGACCCAGTACTTC. The rearrangement uses TRBV29-1 and TRBJ2-5, with 7 positions matching TRBD2. CDR1 and CDR2 from the germline V gene are SQVTM and ANQGSEA. The CDR3 is 12 amino acids. The V segment lost 7 bases and the J segment 3 bases; nucleotides outside the gene matches: 5.

This clone was observed a few times. The J gene is TRBJ1-2, the V gene TRBV28; D is ambiguous. Germline CDR1 and CDR2: MDHEN and SYDVKM. V dropped 6 bases and J dropped 0 bases, with 11 bases sitting between them. The CDR3 length is 14 residues. The CDR3 spells CASSSPSANYGYTF. CDR3 in DNA: TGTGCCAGCAGCTCGCCGTCGGCTAACTATGGCTACACCTTC.

This clone appeared a single time. This chain connects TRBV2 to TRBJ1-5; D is uncertain. Deletions cut 6 bases from V and 5 bases from J, with 11 bases between. CDR1 and CDR2 (germline): SNHLY, FYNNEI. The CDR3 has 13 residues. CDR3 DNA: TGTGCCAGCAGCGAGGTCACCTATCAGCCCCAGCATTTT. It codes for CASSEVTYQPQHF.

The chain links TRBV7-8 to TRBJ2-1; 10 bases match TRBD2. Germline V gene sequence: CDR1 SGHVS, CDR2 FQNEAQ. This CDR3 comprises 15 residues. The V gene end was trimmed by 1 base and the J gene end by 7 bases; junction bases not matched to a gene: 4. In nucleotides, the CDR3 is TGTGCCAGCAGCTTAGAAGCGGGAGGGCGGAATGAGCAGTTCTTC. Translated: CASSLEAGGRNEQFF.

The chain has TRBV19 and TRBJ2-7; 8 positions match TRBD1. In germline, CDR1 is LNHDA, CDR2 SQIVND (reference sequence). The CDR3 consists of 14 residues. The V and J ends lost 3 bases and 3 bases, in that order; junction bases with no gene match: 4. CDR3 residues: CASSIHRGDYEQYF. CDR3 in DNA: TGTGCCAGTAGTATCCACAGGGGGGACTACGAGCAGTACTTC.

The V and J genes are TRBV7-2 and TRBJ2-5; a weak D match, TRBD2 (5 bases). The germline V gene encodes CDR1 SGHTA and CDR2 FQGNSA. This CDR3 comprises 15 residues. V was shortened by 7 bases and J by 3 bases, with 18 bases between the two germline ends. CDR3 sequence reads: CASKNLPGVKETQYF. In DNA, the CDR3 is TGTGCCAGCAAGAACTTACCCGGGGTAAAAGAGACCCAGTACTTC.

The chain combines TRBV30 with TRBJ2-5, with 9 bases that match TRBD1. V lost 0 bases to trimming and J lost 7 bases; unmatched junction nucleotides: 12. There are 16 residues in the CDR3. The germline V gene encodes CDR1 GTSNPN and CDR2 SVGIG (reference sequence). CDR3 coding DNA: TGTGCCTGGAGTGTAACCCAAAAACAGGGGGCGACGACCCAGTACTTC. The encoded protein is CAWSVTQKQGATTQYF.

This chain uses TRBV6-5 with TRBJ2-1; D may be TRBD1 (5 bases). The CDR3 runs 13 residues. CDR1 is MNHEY, CDR2 SVGAGI, per germline. Trimming removed 0 bases from V and 9 bases from J, with 9 bases in between. CDR3 nucleotide sequence: TGTGCCAGCAGTTACTCCGGTAGGGGTGAGCAGTTCTTC. Translated, it gives CASSYSGRGEQFF.

J is TRBJ2-7 and V is TRBV6-2 or TRBV6-3, with 8 bases identical to TRBD1. There are 15 residues in the CDR3. The V gene's germline CDR1 is MNHEY and CDR2 SVGEGT. V was clipped by 4 bases and J by 3 bases; unmatched bases: 8. CDR3 in DNA: TGTGCCAGCAGTTCTAGACCGGGACAGGACTACGAGCAGTACTTC. Translating gives CASSSRPGQDYEQYF.

The chain couples TRBV29-1 to TRBJ2-3; D perhaps matches TRBD2 (6 bases). This CDR3 is 16 amino acids long. Per the germline V gene, CDR1 is SQVTM and CDR2 is ANQGSEA. Trimming shortened V by 3 bases and J by 4 bases, and 20 bases separated the two germline ends. CDR3 loop: CSVDLRGRGAPDTQYF. The CDR3 region has the DNA TGCAGCGTTGACCTGCGGGGACGTGGGGCCCCAGATACGCAGTATTTT.

The genes are TRBV7-2 and TRBJ2-1, with 8 bases that match TRBD2. Per the germline V gene, CDR1 is SGHTA and CDR2 is FQGNSA. CDR3 length equals 14 residues. Trimming cost V 3 bases and J 6 bases; bases outside gene matches: 4. CDR3 residues: CASSLGAGVNEQFF. The DNA for the CDR3 is TGTGCCAGCAGCTTGGGAGCGGGAGTCAATGAGCAGTTCTTC.

This clone was observed a handful of times. The rearrangement uses TRBV2 and TRBJ2-5; 7 bases match TRBD1. Germline lookup yields CDR1 SNHLY and CDR2 FYNNEI. The V gene end was trimmed by 5 bases and the J gene end by 5 bases; junction bases not matched to a gene: 5. CDR3 size: 13 residues. The CDR3 spells CASSRQGRETQYF. The CDR3 DNA reads TGTGCCAGCAGTAGACAGGGAAGGGAGACCCAGTACTTC.

The V call is TRBV3-1 (or the pseudogene TRBV3-2), the J call TRBJ1-6, with a tentative D call TRBD1 (5 bases). Germline loops: CDR1 LGHDT, CDR2 YNNKEL (reference sequence). Trimming took off 2 bases at V and 9 bases at J, with 8 bases between the two ends. The CDR3 runs to 13 residues. CDR3 DNA sequence: TGTGCCAGCAGCCAAAGGGGCTCTTCACCCCTCCACTTT. Its translation: CASSQRGSSPLHF.

The CDR3 sequence: CASSRGSIYQPQHF. The CDR3 DNA reads as TGTGCCAGCTCACGGGGGAGTATTTATCAGCCCCAGCATTTT. The gene calls are TRBV21-1 and TRBJ1-5. TRBV21-1 is designated a pseudogene. This CDR3 is 14 amino acids long.

The genes are TRBV3-1 (or the pseudogene TRBV3-2) and TRBJ2-7, with D perhaps TRBD2 (5 bases). CDR1 and CDR2 (germline): LGHDT, YNNKEL (reference sequence). The CDR3 spans 10 residues. Trimming removed 6 bases from V and 9 bases from J, with 9 bases in between. The CDR3 region has the DNA TGTGCCAGCAGTAAAGGAGGGCAGTACTTC. This translates into CASSKGGQYF.

J is TRBJ2-7 and V is TRBV5-6; D remains unclear. V lost 0 bases and J lost 2, with 12 bases in between. This CDR3 contains 15 residues. Germline V gene sequence: CDR1 SGHDT, CDR2 YYEEEE. The CDR3 DNA reads as TGTGCCAGCAGCTTGGTCACTTCTAAGACCTACGAGCAGTACTTC. Protein product: CASSLVTSKTYEQYF.

The J gene is TRBJ1-1, the V gene TRBV30; D unclear. Trimming stripped 5 bases from V and 4 bases from J, with 17 bases between. Per germline, CDR1 GTSNPN and CDR2 SVGIG (reference sequence). The CDR3 is made up of 14 amino acids. In DNA, the CDR3 is TGTGCCTGGGGCTTCTGGGGAGAGGGCACTGAAGCTTTCTTT. It codes for CAWGFWGEGTEAFF. Combining the CDR3 with reference TRBV30 and TRBJ1-1 gives the whole variable domain SQTIHQWPATLVQPVGSPLSLECTVEGTSNPNLYWYRQAAGRGLQLLFYSVGIGQISSEVPQNLSASRPQDRQFILSSKKLLLSDSGFYLCAWGFWGEGTEAFFGQGTRLTVV.

This chain joins TRBV9 and TRBJ2-3; 10 nucleotides agree with TRBD1. V gave up 7 bases and J gave up 1 base; unmatched junction bases: 9. Germline CDR1 and CDR2: SGDLS and YYNGEE. There are 16 residues in the CDR3. CDR3 DNA: TGTGCCAGCCATCCAACAGGGACAGGGGGCACAGATACGCAGTATTTT. Its translation is CASHPTGTGGTDTQYF.